Shown below are 19 T cell receptor beta chains from a single sample sequenced in a study of blood T cells in healthy people across ages. A second PCR of about 6 to 11 cycles used a sample-barcoded 5' primer and a J-beta primer mix. TCRdb redid the calling of the 5' RACE reads with MiXCR, one entry per CDR3 protein. Of some 750,000 distinct CDR3 sequences listed, 22% were seen once; the top ten hold about 22%. The sequenced material came from blood. The receptors stem from a man aged 70 or older in good health.

This clonotype has more than one count but fewer than ten. The rearrangement joins TRBV5-1 to TRBJ1-4, with D possibly TRBD1 on 5 matching bases. The CDR3 sequence is 16 residues long. V was cut by 0 bases and J by 5 bases, with 14 bases left in between. Germline values: CDR1 SGHRS, CDR2 YFSETQ. CDR3 DNA: TGCGCCAGCAGCTTGGCGGCGGGGGTTGCGAATGAAAAACTGTTTTTT. This gives the protein CASSLAAGVANEKLFF.

The V gene is TRBV27, the J gene TRBJ1-4; 11 bases are a match to TRBD1. CDR1 is MNHEY and CDR2 is SMNVEV in the germline V gene (reference sequence). CDR3 size: 14 residues. J gave up 13 bases and V 8 bases, and 12 bases lay outside the gene matches. CDR3 sequence: CASAAPGQGGLLFF. The CDR3 DNA reads as TGTGCCAGCGCTGCACCGGGACAGGGGGGGTTACTGTTTTTT. Supplemented by reference TRBV27 and TRBJ1-4, the full variable domain reads EAQVTQNPRYLITVTGKKLTVTCSQNMNHEYMSWYRQDPGLGLRQIYYSMNVEVTDKGDVPEGYKVSRKEKRNFPLILESPSPNQTSLYFCASAAPGQGGLLFFGSGTQLSVL.

The chain's CDR3 is CASSLSSEEQYF. For the CDR3, the DNA is TGTGCCAGCAGTTTATCGTCCGAAGAGCAGTACTTC. The V gene is TRBV28, the J gene TRBJ2-7, with D hard to call. This CDR3 is built from 12 residues. CDR1 is MDHEN, CDR2 SYDVKM, per germline. The V end was cut by 1 base, the J end by 7 bases, with 8 bases between.

This clonotype was seen a handful of times. Sequence at one end of the junction differs from germline and may be a read error. The V and J genes are TRBV7-7 and TRBJ2-7; weak D call: TRBD1 (6 bases). This CDR3 is 15 amino acids long. From germline, CDR1 is SSHAT and CDR2 FNYEAQ (reference sequence). The CDR3 is CASSPGNRVPYEQHF. CDR3 sequence (DNA): TGTGCCAGCAGCCCGGGTAACAGGGTTCCATACGAGCAGCACTTC.

The V gene is TRBV6-5, the J gene TRBJ1-3; D is uncertain. Trimming took off 7 bases at V and 0 bases at J, with 7 bases between the two ends. This CDR3 is 13 amino acids long. CDR1 is MNHEY, CDR2 SVGAGI, per germline. CDR3 sequence (DNA): TGTGCCAGCAAAACCTCCTCTGGAAACACCATATATTTT. This codes for CASKTSSGNTIYF.

V is TRBV2 and J is TRBJ2-1; 11 nucleotides align to TRBD2. Germline CDR1 is SNHLY and CDR2 is FYNNEI. The CDR3 spans 20 residues. V was pared by 3 bases and J by 2 bases, with 15 bases of the junction left unmatched. In nucleotides, the CDR3 is TGTGCCAGCAGTGATGGGTGGCGCCTCCTAGCGGGGGGCACCTACAATGAGCAGTTCTTC. It translates to CASSDGWRLLAGGTYNEQFF.

V usage is TRBV5-1 and J usage is TRBJ2-7, with unresolved D. CDR1 and CDR2 from the germline V gene are SGHRS and YFSETQ. The CDR3 is 13 amino acids. Trimming left V 0 bases short and J 7 bases short, with 11 bases between. The CDR3 DNA reads as TGCGCCAGCAGCTTGGAATCGCTGCGAGAGCAGTACGTC. It translates to CASSLESLREQYV.

This clonotype was seen a handful of times. The rearrangement links TRBV10-3 to TRBJ2-4; TRBD1 matches 9 bases. There are 14 residues in the CDR3. Trimming took 7 bases from V and 3 from J; bases not matched to a gene: 4. Germline V gives CDR1 ENHRY, CDR2 SYGVKD. The CDR3 DNA sequence: TGTGCCATCAAGCCGACAGGGGGCAAAAACATTCAGTACTTC. This translates into CAIKPTGGKNIQYF.

This chain connects TRBV7-3 to TRBJ1-1; the D is unclear. The length of the CDR3 is 13 residues. Germline V gene sequence: CDR1 SGHTA, CDR2 FQGTGA. V dropped 5 bases and J dropped 0 bases, with 7 bases sitting between them. The CDR3 nucleotides read TGTGCCAGCAGCGCTTACTTGAACACTGAAGCTTTCTTT. It specifies CASSAYLNTEAFF.

The chain has TRBV20-1 and TRBJ2-5; D gene ambiguous. With 6 bases removed from V and 5 bases from J, the gap between germline ends came to 7 bases. Germline CDR1 and CDR2: DFQATT and SNEGSKA (reference sequence). The CDR3 is made up of 10 amino acids. The CDR3 DNA is TGCAGTGCAGGCATGGAGACCCAGTACTTC. As protein: CSAGMETQYF.

The rearrangement links TRBV12-3 or TRBV12-4 to TRBJ1-5, with TRBD1 identical over 7 bases. The CDR3 sequence is 16 residues long. V lost 4 bases and J lost 0; bases outside the gene matches: 6. CDR3 sequence (DNA): TGTGCCAGCAGTTCCCCCGGACAGGATAGCAATCAGCCCCAGCATTTT. Encoded protein: CASSSPGQDSNQPQHF.

This chain connects TRBV5-6 to TRBJ2-3; the match to TRBD1 covers 8 bases. Per the germline V gene, CDR1 is SGHDT and CDR2 is YYEEEE. Unmatched junction bases numbered 3, after V lost 2 bases and J lost 1 base. This CDR3 is 15 amino acids long. The CDR3 bases are TGTGCCAGCAGCTTCGACAGGGGTGGCACAGATACGCAGTATTTT. The encoded protein is CASSFDRGGTDTQYF.

The V and J genes are TRBV20-1 and TRBJ2-1; 7 nucleotides line up with TRBD2. V trimming: 3 bases; J trimming: 2 bases; junction bases outside the gene matches: 10. The germline gives CDR1 DFQATT, CDR2 SNEGSKA (reference sequence). The CDR3 is made up of 16 amino acids. In DNA form, the CDR3 reads TGCAGTGCTAGTCATGCTAGCGCGGGAGCCTACAATGAGCAGTTCTTC. Residues: CSASHASAGAYNEQFF.

The genes are TRBV7-8 and TRBJ2-6; D uncertain. The length of the CDR3 is 18 residues. Germline V gene data show CDR1 as SGHVS and CDR2 as FQNEAQ. Trimming removed 4 bases from V and 0 bases from J, with 16 bases in between. CDR3 in amino acids: CASSSRLRSTSGANVLTF. The CDR3 nucleotides are TGTGCCAGCAGCTCCAGACTCCGTTCGACCTCTGGGGCCAACGTCCTGACTTTC.

This clonotype was recorded a few times. The chain couples TRBV7-2 to TRBJ1-5, with D unresolved. From germline, CDR1 is SGHTA and CDR2 FQGNSA. V was shortened by 2 bases and J by 8 bases, with 13 bases between the two germline ends. This CDR3 contains 14 residues. CDR3 DNA sequence: TGTGCCAGCAGCTTATCAGGAGGTTGGGAGCCCCAGCATTTT. Amino acids: CASSLSGGWEPQHF. Looking up the rest from reference TRBV7-2 and TRBJ1-5 gives the full variable domain: GAGVSQSPSNKVTEKGKDVELRCDPISGHTALYWYRQSLGQGLEFLIYFQGNSAPDKSGLPSDRFSAERTGGSVSTLTIQRTQQEDSAVYLCASSLSGGWEPQHFGDGTRLSIL.

The chain's CDR3 is CASGGTGHYEQYV. The DNA for the CDR3 is TGTGCCAGCGGAGGGACAGGGCACTACGAGCAGTACGTC. This chain joins TRBV2 and TRBJ2-7, with 9 bases fitting TRBD1. Germline values: CDR1 SNHLY, CDR2 FYNNEI. V lost 8 bases to trimming and J lost 3 bases; unmatched junction nucleotides: 5. The CDR3 is 13 amino acids.

This clonotype was seen a few times. In nucleotides, the CDR3 is TGCAGTGCTAGAGGTCTCGGGCGCAATGAGCAGTTCTTC. Translated: CSARGLGRNEQFF. The rearrangement joins TRBV20-1 to TRBJ2-1, with no clear D. The CDR3 length is 13 residues. V was pared by 1 base and J by 6 bases, with 10 bases between. Germline CDR1 is DFQATT and CDR2 is SNEGSKA (reference sequence).

This clonotype was picked up a small number of times. The chain employs TRBV10-3 and TRBJ2-5; D is perhaps TRBD1 (6 bases). CDR3 length equals 13 residues. With 3 bases removed from V and 6 bases from J, the gap between germline ends came to 11 bases. CDR1 and CDR2 from the germline V gene are ENHRY and SYGVKD. This chain's CDR3 is CAISDLGAKTQYF. CDR3 in DNA: TGTGCCATCAGTGACTTGGGGGCGAAGACCCAGTACTTC.

This clonotype was picked up many times. The chain has TRBV5-1 and TRBJ2-7; D remains unclear. CDR3 size: 16 residues. Looked up from germline, CDR1 is SGHRS and CDR2 is YFSETQ. With 1 base removed from V and 7 bases from J, the gap between germline ends came to 21 bases. The CDR3 spells CASSLLGGFDLGEQYV. Written as DNA, the CDR3 is TGCGCCAGCAGCTTGTTGGGCGGATTCGATCTGGGGGAGCAGTACGTC.